This TCR beta chain came from a study of shared clonotypes between healthy human individuals. Study-level points and caveats: Donors were few, which limited the genetic and exposure-history diversity represented.

Healthy and HIV-negative, the adult donors had no recent acute infections or vaccinations. Authors' analysis steps: ImmunoSEQ supplied junction-only sequences lacking quality scores, so filtering was different. The repertoire was sequenced with immunoSEQ multiplex PCR; TCRdb's copy has only in-frame clones and lacks some. That table furnishes V, J and clone size, whereas the DNA furnished D and trimming. This sample carries fewer than 550,000 clones, over 60% of them seen once, and the ten largest clones take approximately 12%. Points on this clone: The antigen remains undetermined.

This CDR3 is built from 15 residues. The ends lost 7 bases at V and 3 bases at J; junction bases unmatched: 10. Looked up from germline, CDR1 is MDHEN and CDR2 is SYDVKM. The sample was PBMCs. This TCR was sampled from a woman in her forties in good health. Some clones in this sample may be carry-over from other donors' samples. The rearrangement joins TRBV28 to TRBJ2-7, with 9 bases matching TRBD1. The CDR3 DNA reads as TGTGCCAGCATCAGCACCGGGACAGGGATCTACGAGCAGTACTTC. Translated, it gives CASISTGTGIYEQYF.